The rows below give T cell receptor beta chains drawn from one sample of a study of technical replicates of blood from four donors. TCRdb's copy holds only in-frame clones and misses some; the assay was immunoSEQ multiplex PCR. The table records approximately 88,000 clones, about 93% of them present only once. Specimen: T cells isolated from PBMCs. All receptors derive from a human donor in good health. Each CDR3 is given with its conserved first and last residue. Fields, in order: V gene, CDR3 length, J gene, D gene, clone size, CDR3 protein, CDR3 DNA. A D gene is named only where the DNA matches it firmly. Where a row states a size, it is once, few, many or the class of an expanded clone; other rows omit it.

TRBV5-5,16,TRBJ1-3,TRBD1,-,CASSWGGTGAGNTIYF,TGTGCCAGCAGCTGGGGCGGGACAGGGGCTGGAAACACCATATATTTT
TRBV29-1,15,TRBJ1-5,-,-,CSVTDSGYSNQPQHF,TGCAGCGTGACGGACAGCGGCTATAGCAATCAGCCCCAGCATTTT
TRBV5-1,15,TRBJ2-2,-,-,CASSGSQSPTGELFF,TGCGCCAGCAGTGGGAGCCAATCACCCACCGGGGAGCTGTTTTTT
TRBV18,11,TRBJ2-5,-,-,CASSSGETQYF,TGTGCCAGCTCATCGGGAGAGACCCAGTACTTC
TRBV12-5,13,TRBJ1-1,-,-,CASGSEWTTEAFF,TGTGCTAGTGGTTCCGAGTGGACAACTGAAGCTTTCTTT
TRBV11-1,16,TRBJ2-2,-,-,CASSLVRAGRTGELFF,TGTGCCAGCAGCTTAGTTCGGGCCGGGAGAACCGGGGAGCTGTTTTTT
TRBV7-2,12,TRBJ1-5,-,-,CASTLSNQPQHF,TGTGCCAGCACCCTTAGCAATCAGCCCCAGCATTTT
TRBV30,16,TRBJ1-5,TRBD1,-,CAWSAAAQGRRQPQHF,TGTGCCTGGAGTGCCGCCGCACAGGGGCGGCGACAGCCCCAGCATTTT
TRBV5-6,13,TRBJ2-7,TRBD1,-,CASGTGVSYEQYF,TGTGCCAGCGGCACAGGGGTCTCCTACGAGCAGTACTTC
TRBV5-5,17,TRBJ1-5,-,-,CASSSVVGVNSNQPQHF,TGTGCCAGCAGCTCTGTAGTGGGCGTTAATAGCAATCAGCCCCAGCATTTT
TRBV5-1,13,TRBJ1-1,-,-,CASSLGPDREAFF,TGCGCCAGCAGCTTGGGGCCGGACAGAGAAGCTTTCTTT
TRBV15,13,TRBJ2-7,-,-,CATRPDMAYEQYF,TGTGCCACCAGGCCAGATATGGCCTACGAGCAGTACTTC
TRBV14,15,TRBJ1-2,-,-,CASSQTGYEAGGYTF,TGTGCCAGCAGCCAAACAGGGTACGAAGCTGGTGGCTACACCTTC
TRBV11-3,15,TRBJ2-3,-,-,CASSFRRASTDTQYF,TGTGCCAGCAGCTTTAGGCGGGCTAGCACAGATACGCAGTATTTT
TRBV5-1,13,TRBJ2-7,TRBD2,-,CASSRTSIYEQYF,TGCGCCAGCAGCAGGACTAGTATTTACGAGCAGTACTTC
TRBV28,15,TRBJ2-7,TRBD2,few,CASSPLVGGGYEQYF,TGTGCCAGCAGCCCTCTGGTGGGGGGGGGCTACGAGCAGTACTTC
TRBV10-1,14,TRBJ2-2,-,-,CASSVDRYTGELFF,TGCGCCAGCAGTGTCGACAGATACACCGGGGAGCTGTTTTTT
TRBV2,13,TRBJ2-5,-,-,CASQIGRGETQYF,TGTGCCAGCCAAATAGGCAGGGGAGAGACCCAGTACTTC
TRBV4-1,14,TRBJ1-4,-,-,CASSQDSVPEKLFF,TGCGCCAGCAGCCAAGATAGCGTACCCGAAAAACTGTTTTTT
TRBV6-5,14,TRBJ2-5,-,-,CASSYAGYQETQYF,TGTGCCAGCAGTTACGCCGGGTACCAAGAGACCCAGTACTTC
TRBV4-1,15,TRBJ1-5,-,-,CASSQFRGTNQPQHF,TGCGCCAGCAGCCAATTCAGGGGAACCAATCAGCCCCAGCATTTT
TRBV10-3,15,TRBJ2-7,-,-,CAISESPGQTYEQYF,TGTGCCATCAGTGAGTCACCCGGACAGACCTACGAGCAGTACTTC
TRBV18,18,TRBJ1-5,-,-,CASSPGLTGLIGNQPQHF,TGTGCCAGCTCACCAGGTTTGACAGGTCTTATTGGCAATCAGCCCCAGCATTTT
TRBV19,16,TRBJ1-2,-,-,CASSIGHAGGDYGYTF,TGTGCCAGTAGTATAGGACACGCGGGGGGGGACTATGGCTACACCTTC
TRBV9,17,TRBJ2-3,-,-,CASSVGGWRDATDTQYF,TGTGCCAGCAGCGTAGGGGGGTGGCGGGACGCGACAGATACGCAGTATTTT
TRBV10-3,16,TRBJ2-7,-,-,CAISEGLRGDTYEQYF,TGTGCCATCAGTGAGGGGTTGCGGGGAGATACCTACGAGCAGTACTTC
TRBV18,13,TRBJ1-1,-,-,CASSPQGNTEAFF,TGTGCCAGCTCACCCCAGGGCAACACTGAAGCTTTCTTT
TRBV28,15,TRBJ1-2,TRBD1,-,CASSLQGAANYGYTF,TGTGCCAGCAGTTTACAGGGGGCAGCTAACTATGGCTACACCTTC
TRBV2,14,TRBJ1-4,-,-,CASIGGGGNEKLFF,TGTGCCAGCATCGGCGGGGGGGGTAATGAAAAACTGTTTTTT
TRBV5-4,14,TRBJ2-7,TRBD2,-,CASSWGTSPYEQYF,TGTGCCAGCAGCTGGGGGACTAGTCCATACGAGCAGTACTTC
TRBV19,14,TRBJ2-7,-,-,CASRTRGGTYEQYF,TGTGCCAGTAGGACCAGAGGAGGAACCTACGAGCAGTACTTC
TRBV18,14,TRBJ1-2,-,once,CASSPRDTRYGYTF,TGTGCCAGCTCACCCCGGGACACCCGATATGGCTACACCTTC
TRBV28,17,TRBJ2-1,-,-,CASSPPPERRHYNEQFF,TGTGCCAGCAGTCCCCCACCAGAGCGGAGGCACTACAATGAGCAGTTCTTC
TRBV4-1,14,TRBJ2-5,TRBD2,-,CASSPRGGRETQYF,TGCGCCAGCAGCCCCCGGGGGGGGCGAGAGACCCAGTACTTC
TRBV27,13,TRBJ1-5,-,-,CASSFVGNQPQHF,TGTGCCAGCAGTTTTGTCGGCAATCAGCCCCAGCATTTT
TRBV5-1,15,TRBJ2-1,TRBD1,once,CASSQSPGTGDEQFF,TGCGCCAGCAGCCAATCCCCCGGGACAGGGGATGAGCAGTTCTTC
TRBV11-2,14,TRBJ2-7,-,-,CASSLAQVTYEQYF,TGTGCCAGCAGCTTAGCCCAGGTCACCTACGAGCAGTACTTC
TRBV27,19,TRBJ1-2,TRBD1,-,CASSSIRDRAFETNYGYTF,TGTGCCAGCAGTTCGATCCGGGACAGGGCATTTGAAACTAACTATGGCTACACCTTC